The rows below give T cell receptor beta chains drawn from one sample of a study of T-cell memory formation after mild COVID-19. TCRdb reprocessed the 5' RACE reads via MiXCR and lists one record per CDR3 protein. The top ten hold 7% to 9% of the sample, which has fewer than 650,000 distinct CDR3 sequences, roughly 21% seen once. The specimen was PBMCs or a T cell subset sorted from them (not recorded which). Receptors were obtained from an adult woman who had mild COVID-19 (a few samples of this study predate the infection). Cell type and time point are not known. Both conserved end residues are part of each CDR3. The order of the fields is clone size, V gene, D gene, J gene, CDR3 protein, CDR3 DNA. D genes are given only for firm matches. Some rows mark clone size as missing; the rest say once, few, many or name a class of expanded clone.

few	TRBV5-5	TRBD1	TRBJ1-2	CASSFGTGGDGYTF	TGTGCCAGCAGCTTCGGTACAGGGGGGGATGGCTACACCTTC
few	TRBV3-1	TRBD2	TRBJ2-4	CASSQDGLADTKNIQYF	TGTGCCAGCAGCCAAGACGGACTAGCGGATACCAAAAACATTCAGTACTTC
few	TRBV7-9	NA	TRBJ1-3	CASSSSAGLLGNTIYF	TGTGCCAGCAGCTCATCGGCCGGGCTATTGGGAAACACCATATATTTT
NA	TRBV4-1	NA	TRBJ1-6	CASSQDPGGGPLHF	TGCGCCAGCAGCCAAGATCCGGGGGGAGGACCCCTCCACTTT
NA	TRBV12-3/TRBV12-4	TRBD2	TRBJ2-7	CASSGLAGGWSEQYF	TGTGCCAGCAGCGGACTAGCGGGGGGTTGGAGCGAGCAGTACTTC
few	TRBV29-1	NA	TRBJ2-7	CSVDIGIRSYEQYF	TGCAGCGTTGATATCGGAATCAGGTCCTACGAGCAGTACTTC
few	TRBV2	NA	TRBJ1-4	CASRETTTNEKLFF	TGTGCCAGCAGAGAGACAACAACTAATGAAAAACTGTTTTTT
few	TRBV7-9	NA	TRBJ2-5	CASSQDSFYEGTQYF	TGTGCCAGCAGCCAGGACAGTTTCTACGAAGGGACCCAGTACTTC
NA	TRBV12-3/TRBV12-4	NA	TRBJ1-1	CASSILENTEAFF	TGTGCCAGCAGTATTCTGGAGAACACTGAAGCTTTCTTT
few	TRBV15	NA	TRBJ1-6	CATSRPSRNLHF	TGTGCCACCAGCAGGCCGAGTCGGAACCTCCACTTT
NA	TRBV5-1	NA	TRBJ2-2	CASSLTPTMWGGELFF	TGCGCCAGCAGCTTGACACCGACCATGTGGGGAGGGGAGCTGTTTTTT
NA	TRBV7-9	NA	TRBJ2-5	CASSLPTGRGETQYF	TGTGCCAGCAGCTTACCGACAGGGAGGGGAGAGACCCAGTACTTC
NA	TRBV7-2	NA	TRBJ1-5	CASSLVSASNQPQHF	TGTGCCAGCAGCTTAGTCTCTGCTAGCAATCAGCCCCAGCATTTT
NA	TRBV6-2/TRBV6-3	NA	TRBJ1-5	CASTQSGHQPQHF	TGTGCCAGCACCCAGAGCGGGCACCAGCCCCAGCATTTT
NA	TRBV27	NA	TRBJ2-7	CASSFWGPYEQYF	TGTGCCAGCAGTTTTTGGGGTCCCTACGAGCAGTACTTC
NA	TRBV4-3	NA	TRBJ2-7	CASSQDNVDSLLRKNSYEQYF	TGCGCCAGCAGCCAAGATAACGTGGACTCCCTCTTGAGGAAAAACTCCTACGAGCAGTACTTC
few	TRBV25-1	NA	TRBJ2-7	CASPIPYEQYF	TGTGCCAGCCCCATTCCCTACGAGCAGTACTTC
few	TRBV12-1	NA	TRBJ2-7	CASSPPFGTRYYEQYF	TGTGCCAGCAGCCCTCCTTTCGGGACTAGATACTACGAGCAGTACTTC
NA	TRBV27	NA	TRBJ2-1	CASGVGEQFF	TGTGCCAGCGGCGTGGGTGAGCAGTTCTTC
few	TRBV19	TRBD1	TRBJ2-7	CATRRDSGFAEQYF	TGTGCCACCCGACGGGACAGTGGTTTCGCCGAGCAGTACTTC
NA	TRBV7-8	NA	TRBJ2-2	CASSLQRGAAGELFF	TGTGCCAGCAGCTTACAGAGGGGTGCGGCCGGGGAGCTGTTTTTT
NA	TRBV9	NA	TRBJ2-1	CASSTPKAGGQDYNEQFF	TGTGCCAGCAGCACGCCCAAAGCAGGAGGTCAAGACTACAATGAGCAGTTCTTC
NA	TRBV10-3	NA	TRBJ1-5	CANSESPEGGQPQHF	TGTGCCAACAGTGAGTCTCCTGAAGGAGGTCAGCCCCAGCATTTT
NA	TRBV5-1	TRBD1	TRBJ2-7	CASSSQGQGAYEQYF	TGCGCCAGCAGCTCCCAGGGACAGGGGGCCTACGAGCAGTACTTC
NA	TRBV5-1	TRBD1	TRBJ2-3	CASSKDRVPTDTQYF	TGCGCCAGCAGCAAAGACAGGGTCCCTACAGATACGCAGTATTTT
few	TRBV7-9	TRBD1	TRBJ1-5	CASTLGDSRNQPQHF	TGTGCCAGCACCCTGGGGGACAGCCGCAATCAGCCCCAGCATTTT
NA	TRBV29-1	TRBD2	TRBJ2-7	CSVRGEENREQYF	TGCAGCGTTCGGGGGGAGGAGAATCGGGAGCAGTACTTC
NA	TRBV18	NA	TRBJ1-1	CASSPRADNTEAFF	TGTGCCAGCTCACCACGGGCGGATAACACTGAAGCTTTCTTT
few	TRBV10-3	NA	TRBJ2-7	CAISPGLAYEQYF	TGTGCCATCAGTCCTGGGCTCGCCTACGAGCAGTACTTC
NA	TRBV6-2/TRBV6-3	NA	TRBJ2-6	CASSPWASGANVLTF	TGTGCCAGCAGTCCATGGGCCTCTGGGGCCAACGTCCTGACTTTC
few	TRBV27	TRBD2	TRBJ2-1	CASSLSSGSLVEQFF	TGTGCCAGCAGTTTATCTAGCGGGAGCTTGGTTGAGCAGTTCTTC
NA	TRBV7-3	NA	TRBJ2-3	CASSSGVRVSDTQYF	TGTGCCAGCAGCTCCGGCGTCCGGGTATCAGATACGCAGTATTTT
few	TRBV19	NA	TRBJ1-5	CASTPGPGNQPQHF	TGTGCCAGTACCCCGGGGCCTGGGAACCAGCCCCAGCATTTT
NA	TRBV5-6	TRBD1	TRBJ1-5	CASSYGQGDQPQHF	TGTGCCAGCAGCTACGGACAGGGCGATCAGCCCCAGCATTTT
NA	TRBV5-6	TRBD2	TRBJ2-5	CASSPGLAGGGTQYF	TGTGCCAGCAGCCCTGGGCTAGCGGGAGGTGGGACCCAGTACTTC
few	TRBV14	TRBD1	TRBJ2-1	CASRSTGMDNEQFF	TGTGCCAGCAGGTCGACAGGGATGGACAATGAGCAGTTCTTC
NA	TRBV7-3	TRBD1	TRBJ1-2	CASSHGGGNGYTF	TGTGCCAGCAGCCATGGAGGGGGCAATGGCTACACCTTC
few	TRBV7-9	NA	TRBJ1-1	CASRSPLGAFF	TGTGCCAGCAGGTCACCCTTGGGGGCTTTCTTT
few	TRBV12-3/TRBV12-4	NA	TRBJ1-5	CASARGQPQHF	TGTGCCAGCGCCCGCGGGCAGCCCCAGCATTTT
few	TRBV12-3/TRBV12-4	TRBD1	TRBJ1-2	CASSFGQGLYGYTF	TGTGCCAGCAGTTTTGGACAGGGCCTCTATGGCTACACCTTC
NA	TRBV5-6	NA	TRBJ2-2	CASSAGAASTGELFF	TGTGCCAGCAGCGCGGGGGCGGCTTCTACCGGGGAGCTGTTTTTT
NA	TRBV20-1	TRBD1	TRBJ1-2	CSASGPDRVTSTF	TGCAGTGCCTCGGGGCCGGACAGGGTCACCTCCACCTTC
few	TRBV12-3/TRBV12-4	NA	TRBJ2-2	CASSFWAGPANTGELFF	TGTGCCAGCAGTTTTTGGGCCGGACCTGCGAACACCGGGGAGCTGTTTTTT
NA	TRBV24-1	TRBD2	TRBJ2-3	CATSGTTNVDTQYF	TGTGCCACCTCCGGGACTACGAATGTAGATACGCAGTATTTT
many	TRBV5-6	NA	TRBJ1-5	CASSLAGHQPQHF	TGTGCCAGCAGCTTGGCCGGGCATCAGCCCCAGCATTTT
NA	TRBV15	TRBD1	TRBJ1-2	CATSFGQGAYGYTF	TGTGCCACCAGCTTCGGACAGGGAGCCTATGGCTACACCTTC
NA	TRBV30	NA	TRBJ2-3	CAWSVRGASFTDTQYF	TGTGCCTGGAGTGTACGGGGAGCGAGTTTCACAGATACGCAGTATTTT
few	TRBV18	NA	TRBJ2-7	CASSQGWDLAYEQYF	TGTGCCAGCTCACAGGGTTGGGACCTGGCCTACGAGCAGTACTTC
NA	TRBV5-5	NA	TRBJ1-1	CASSWRGRGTEAFF	TGTGCCAGCAGCTGGCGGGGGAGGGGGACTGAAGCTTTCTTT